This T cell receptor beta chain comes out of a study of shared clonotypes between healthy human individuals. Germline V CDR1 and CDR2: SGHRS, YFSETQ. CDR3 length: 14 amino acids. Trimming cost V 8 bases and J 2 bases; bases outside gene matches: 5. This table comes from immunoSEQ multiplex PCR, and its TCRdb copy is limited to in-frame clones, with some not included. The sample yields around 1.1 million clones, approximately 80% seen once. All the donors were Caucasian adults who lived in Nashville, Tennessee. Remarks on this clone: Its antigen is currently unknown.

Study-level results: Rarefaction revealed incomplete sorted-subset sequencing despite large depth. Compared with clonotypes that all four donors shared, non-shared clonotypes had lower generation probabilities. Shared clonotypes: approximately 5.3% naive CD4, around 4% naive CD8, less than 2.5% memory CD4, about 0.4% memory CD8.

The rearrangement links TRBV5-1 to TRBJ2-3, with TRBD2 identical over 10 bases. Input material: memory CD4+ T cells from PBMCs. The subset: CD45RA-negative fraction. The TCR sequence derives from a man younger than 35 in good health. Some clones in this sample may be carry-over from other donors' samples. This CDR3 is CASQSGRATDTQYF. In nucleotides, the CDR3 is TGCGCCAGTCAGAGCGGGAGGGCCACAGATACGCAGTATTTT.